These 17 T cell receptor beta chains originate from one sample sequenced in a study of shared clonotypes between healthy human individuals. The method was immunoSEQ multiplex PCR; TCRdb's version includes in-frame clones alone and lacks a portion of them. The sample gives 2 million to 3 million clones, 80% to 95% of which show up once; approximately 0.37% is in the top ten. Sequenced: naive CD4+ T cells from PBMCs. Subset indicated: CD45RA+ positively selected. The receptors were sampled from a man aged 18-30 years in good health. Some clones in this sample may be carry-over from other donors' samples.

The chain employs TRBV9 and TRBJ2-1; D unclear. CDR1 and CDR2 (germline): SGDLS, YYNGEE. Trimming removed 8 bases from V and 7 bases from J, with 16 bases in between. The CDR3 runs 13 residues. CDR3 nucleotides: TGTGCCAGTGGTGAGAGAGTCGAAAATGAGCAGTTCTTC. Protein product: CASGERVENEQFF. Full variable domain (rest looked up from reference TRBV9 and TRBJ2-1): DSGVTQTPKHLITATGQRVTLRCSPRSGDLSVYWYQQSLDQGLQFLIQYYNGEERAKGNILERFSAQQFPDLHSELNLSSLELGDSALYFCASGERVENEQFFGPGTRLTVL.

This chain joins TRBV6-6 and TRBJ2-1; D gene uncertain. Germline CDR1 MNHNY, CDR2 SVGAGI (reference sequence). The CDR3 has 15 amino acids. Trimming shortened V by 2 bases and J by 2 bases, and 10 bases separated the two germline ends. The CDR3 loop reads CASSYVAGTYNEQFF. The CDR3 nucleotides read TGTGCCAGCAGTTACGTAGCAGGAACCTACAATGAGCAGTTCTTC.

This chain joins TRBV18 and TRBJ1-3; D not certain. Per the germline V gene, CDR1 is KGHSH and CDR2 is LQKENI. The CDR3 spans 15 residues. Trimming removed 3 bases at V and 1 base at J, with 10 bases between. CDR3 residues: CASSPTKGSGNTIYF. DNA of the CDR3: TGTGCCAGCTCACCCACCAAGGGTTCTGGAAACACCATATATTTT.

The CDR3 sequence: CASSHVGAAHNSPLHF. The CDR3 nucleotides are TGCGCCAGCAGCCACGTCGGGGCAGCCCATAATTCACCCCTCCACTTT. The chain combines TRBV4-3 with TRBJ1-6, with TRBD1 as a possible D gene (5 bases). CDR1 and CDR2 from the germline V gene are LGHNA and YSLEER. The length of the CDR3 is 16 residues. V was pared by 3 bases and J by 5 bases, with 14 bases between.

This clone came up once. V and J are TRBV7-2 and TRBJ2-1; 12 nucleotides match TRBD2. From germline, CDR1 is SGHTA and CDR2 FQGNSA. V shed 0 bases and J 9 bases; nucleotides not matched to a gene: 6. The CDR3 loop spans 16 amino acids. The CDR3: CASSLARTSGNTEQFF. In DNA, the CDR3 is TGTGCCAGCAGCTTAGCACGGACTAGCGGGAACACTGAGCAGTTCTTC.

The chain carries TRBV6-1 and TRBJ1-1; 7 positions agree with TRBD1. This CDR3 contains 15 residues. Germline-derived CDR1 and CDR2 are MNHNS and SASEGT. Germline trimming cut 8 bases from V and 2 bases from J; bases unmatched to any gene: 11. CDR3 nucleotides: TGTGCCAGCGGAACGGGACAGTTACAAAACACTGAAGCTTTCTTT. It specifies CASGTGQLQNTEAFF.

This sequence joins TRBV6-1 and TRBJ2-7, with 10 nucleotides matching TRBD1. The CDR3 is 14 residues long. Germline V CDR1 and CDR2: MNHNS, SASEGT. V shed 8 bases and J 6 bases; nucleotides not matched to a gene: 10. Here the CDR3 reads CASSGTGDPREQYF. As DNA, the CDR3 is TGTGCCAGCTCCGGGACAGGGGATCCACGCGAGCAGTACTTC.

The V gene is TRBV28, the J gene TRBJ2-2; TRBD2 agrees at 8 bases. Per the germline V gene, CDR1 is MDHEN and CDR2 is SYDVKM. Losses at the gene ends were 4 bases for V and 4 bases for J; bases not matched to a gene: 14. The CDR3 has 18 amino acids. The CDR3 protein is CASSSPSSGLAVTGELFF. CDR3 in DNA: TGTGCCAGCAGTTCCCCTTCAAGCGGACTAGCTGTCACCGGGGAGCTGTTTTTT.

The chain is built from TRBV28 and TRBJ2-3; TRBD2 agrees at 9 bases. V lost 1 base, J lost 2 bases, and 4 bases stayed unmatched. The germline CDR1 and CDR2 sequences are MDHEN and SYDVKM. CDR3 length equals 16 residues. CDR3 bases: TGTGCCAGCAGTTTATATGCGGGGGGGGTCACAGATACGCAGTATTTT. This sequence encodes CASSLYAGGVTDTQYF.

This clone was seen once. This chain joins TRBV4-3 and TRBJ1-5, with 7 positions matching TRBD1. V lost 0 bases, J lost 7 bases, and 12 bases stayed unmatched. This CDR3 has 17 residues. In germline, CDR1 is LGHNA, CDR2 YSLEER. The CDR3, as DNA: TGCGCCAGCAGCCAAGAACCGGGGAAGGGGGCTGTGCAGCCCCAGCATTTT. Protein: CASSQEPGKGAVQPQHF.

The chain has TRBV19 and TRBJ1-1; 9 nucleotides align to TRBD1. V trimming: 4 bases; J trimming: 5 bases; junction bases outside the gene matches: 17. CDR1 is LNHDA and CDR2 is SQIVND in the germline V gene (reference sequence). This CDR3 contains 18 residues. In DNA, the CDR3 is TGTGCCAGTAGTAGAAACCCGGGACAGGGAAGGAGGAGTACTGAAGCTTTCTTT. Amino acids: CASSRNPGQGRRSTEAFF. Complete variable domain (other parts from reference TRBV19 and TRBJ1-1): DGGITQSPKYLFRKEGQNVTLSCEQNLNHDAMYWYRQDPGQGLRLIYYSQIVNDFQKGDIAEGYSVSREKKESFPLTVTSAQKNPTAFYLCASSRNPGQGRRSTEAFFGQGTRLTVV.

A remark on this clone: This specimen includes other DNA sequences encoding the same CDR3. The chain combines TRBV7-9 with TRBJ2-7, with 10 bases that match TRBD2. V gave up 2 bases and J gave up 4 bases; unmatched junction bases: 2. The CDR3 consists of 14 residues. Germline V gives CDR1 SEHNR, CDR2 FQNEAQ (reference sequence). CDR3 protein: CASSLLAGVYEQYF. DNA for the CDR3: TGTGCCAGCAGCTTACTAGCGGGAGTGTACGAGCAGTACTTC.

The chain recombines TRBV18 with TRBJ2-2; maybe TRBD2 (6 bases). Looked up from germline, CDR1 is KGHSH and CDR2 is LQKENI. This CDR3 is built from 15 residues. Trimming left V 3 bases short and J 6 bases short, with 14 bases between. The CDR3 region has the DNA TGTGCCAGCTCACCGGCCGGGGGAGCGGCCGGGGAGCTGTTTTTT. Its translation: CASSPAGGAAGELFF.

This rearrangement joins TRBV5-1 to TRBJ2-2, with TRBD2 matching 10 bases. CDR3 length: 16 residues. Germline V lookup: CDR1 SGHRS, CDR2 YFSETQ. The V segment lost 2 bases and the J segment 5 bases; nucleotides outside the gene matches: 6. CDR3 in DNA: TGCGCCAGCAGCTTTGGAGCGGGAGGGGGAACCGGGGAGCTGTTTTTT. Its protein product is CASSFGAGGGTGELFF. The full variable domain, in which reference TRBV5-1 and TRBJ2-2 provide the parts outside the CDR3, is KAGVTQTPRYLIKTRGQQVTLSCSPISGHRSVSWYQQTPGQGLQFLFEYFSETQRNKGNFPGRFSGRQFSNSRSEMNVSTLELGDSALYLCASSFGAGGGTGELFFGEGSRLTVL.

The CDR3 is CASSRGQKRYTDTQYF. The CDR3, as DNA: TGCGCCAGCAGCCGGGGACAGAAACGATACACAGATACGCAGTATTTT. The chain combines TRBV5-1 with TRBJ2-3; TRBD1 agrees at 7 bases. With V trimmed by 4 bases and J by 2 bases, 10 bases remained unmatched. The CDR3 runs to 16 residues. Germline V gives CDR1 SGHRS, CDR2 YFSETQ.

The chain couples TRBV4-3 to TRBJ1-1; the D is unclear. The CDR3 has 17 amino acids. Trimming pared 0 bases from V and 0 bases from J, leaving 14 bases between. In germline, CDR1 is LGHNA, CDR2 YSLEER. DNA of the CDR3: TGCGCCAGCAGCCAAGATTGGGGAGGAGGGATGAACACTGAAGCTTTCTTT. Encoded protein: CASSQDWGGGMNTEAFF.

The gene calls are TRBV5-5 and TRBJ2-5; the D is unclear. Trimming pared 0 bases from V and 5 bases from J, leaving 5 bases between. Germline CDR1 and CDR2: SGHKS and YYEKEE (reference sequence). This CDR3 spans 12 amino acids. In DNA, the CDR3 is TGTGCCAGCAGCTTGGCCAGGGAGACCCAGTACTTC. This codes for CASSLARETQYF. Full variable domain (rest looked up from reference TRBV5-5 and TRBJ2-5): DAGVTQSPTHLIKTRGQQVTLRCSPISGHKSVSWYQQVLGQGPQFIFQYYEKEERGRGNFPDRFSARQFPNYSSELNVNALLLGDSALYLCASSLARETQYFGPGTRLLVL.